This T cell receptor (beta chain) was identified during a study of control samples from healthy donors and cancer patients. The repertoire was sequenced with immunoSEQ multiplex PCR; TCRdb's copy has only in-frame clones and lacks some. The data show 120,000 to 150,000 clones, less than 95% seen once. CDR3 length: 17 amino acids. Germline CDR1 and CDR2: SGHAT and FQNNGV. The V end was cut by 1 base, the J end by 5 bases, with 20 bases between. This TCR was sampled from a man aged 18 to 35 in good health. Sequencing was carried out using blood. The rearrangement links TRBV11-2 to TRBJ1-1; D is ambiguous. In DNA form, the CDR3 reads TGTGCCAGCAGCTTAGGTCGCGGCCGGGAGGGAGGAACTGAAGCTTTCTTT. Its translation is CASSLGRGREGGTEAFF. The variable domain in full, with the rest retrieved from reference TRBV11-2 and TRBJ1-1, is EAGVAQSPRYKIIEKRQSVAFWCNPISGHATLYWYQQILGQGPKLLIQFQNNGVVDDSQLPKDRFSAERLKGVDSTLKIQPAKLEDSAVYLCASSLGRGREGGTEAFFGQGTRLTVV.